One sample yielded the 19 T cell receptor beta chains listed below, sequenced in a study of blood T cell repertoires in COVID-19. Repertoires were generated with immunoSEQ multiplex PCR, while TCRdb's copy carries only in-frame clones and drops some. The data show 200,000 to 250,000 clones, with approximately 80% seen just once and 7.4% held by the top ten. Input material: PBMCs or T cells enriched from blood (not recorded which). The receptors were sampled from a woman between 35 and 50 years old with acute COVID-19.

V usage is TRBV20-1 and J usage is TRBJ1-1; D is uncertain. Trimming took off 0 bases at V and 8 bases at J, with 4 bases between the two ends. Germline CDR1 DFQATT, CDR2 SNEGSKA (reference sequence). The CDR3 is 10 residues long. The CDR3 region has the DNA TGCAGTGCTAGAGAGACAGAAGCTTTCTTT. Residues: CSARETEAFF.

This clone was found a few times. The rearrangement uses TRBV28 and TRBJ1-5; D unresolved. Per the germline V gene, CDR1 is MDHEN and CDR2 is SYDVKM. Trimming shortened V by 7 bases and J by 7 bases, and 20 bases separated the two germline ends. The length of the CDR3 is 15 residues. This CDR3 is CASTKMDVGEQPQHF. CDR3 nucleotides: TGTGCCAGCACCAAGATGGACGTGGGAGAACAGCCCCAGCATTTT.

This clone was seen once. The chain couples TRBV27 to TRBJ2-5; TRBD2 aligns across 8 bases. The CDR3 has 14 amino acids. V dropped 3 bases and J dropped 5; count of bases not matched to a gene: 5. Germline CDR1 reads MNHEY; CDR2 reads SMNVEV (reference sequence). In nucleotides, the CDR3 is TGTGCCAGCAGTTTGACAGCGGGAGTGGAGACCCAGTACTTC. It is translated as CASSLTAGVETQYF.

The V and J genes are TRBV28 and TRBJ2-1; a weak D match, TRBD2 (5 bases). Per germline, CDR1 MDHEN and CDR2 SYDVKM. Trimming shortened V by 2 bases and J by 4 bases, and 9 bases separated the two germline ends. This CDR3 region has 14 residues. The CDR3 DNA follows: TGTGCCAGCAGTTTAGCGGGCTGGTACAATGAGCAGTTCTTC. Translating gives CASSLAGWYNEQFF.

The chain joins TRBV5-1 to TRBJ1-1; D gene unclear. The CDR3 spans 13 residues. Trimming removed 7 bases from V and 2 bases from J, with 12 bases in between. The germline V gene has CDR1 SGHRS and CDR2 YFSETQ. CDR3 coding DNA: TGCGCCAGCCACCTAAGCCCCAACACTGAAGCTTTCTTT. Translation gives CASHLSPNTEAFF.

The rearrangement joins TRBV9 to TRBJ2-1; 11 nucleotides align to TRBD1. Per germline, CDR1 SGDLS and CDR2 YYNGEE. Trimming at V came to 0 bases and at J to 10 bases, leaving 6 bases not matched to a gene. CDR3 size: 15 residues. The CDR3 DNA follows: TGTGCCAGCAGCGTAGCACGGGACAGGGGGTTCGAGCAGTTCTTC. Its protein is CASSVARDRGFEQFF.

This clone was picked up one time. V and J are TRBV7-9 and TRBJ1-1; no clear D gene. V was clipped by 5 bases and J by 4 bases, with 17 bases between them. Per the germline V gene, CDR1 is SEHNR and CDR2 is FQNEAQ (reference sequence). The CDR3 has 15 residues. The CDR3, as DNA: TGTGCCAGCAGCCAAGGCCCGGGGAGGGCCACTGAAGCTTTCTTT. This encodes CASSQGPGRATEAFF.

This chain uses TRBV19 with TRBJ2-1, with 10 bases identical to TRBD1. The germline V gene has CDR1 LNHDA and CDR2 SQIVND (reference sequence). V dropped 5 bases and J dropped 6; count of bases not matched to a gene: 1. The CDR3 has 13 amino acids. The CDR3 sequence is CASSRTGGNEQFF. CDR3 in DNA: TGTGCCAGTAGTCGGACAGGGGGCAATGAGCAGTTCTTC. The full variable domain, with the rest looked up from reference TRBV19 and TRBJ2-1, is DGGITQSPKYLFRKEGQNVTLSCEQNLNHDAMYWYRQDPGQGLRLIYYSQIVNDFQKGDIAEGYSVSREKKESFPLTVTSAQKNPTAFYLCASSRTGGNEQFFGPGTRLTVL.

This clone came up a few times. This rearrangement joins TRBV7-8 to TRBJ1-2; D remains ambiguous. Per the germline V gene, CDR1 is SGHVS and CDR2 is FQNEAQ. Deletions cut 0 bases from V and 4 bases from J, with 6 bases between. The CDR3 sequence is 13 residues long. This chain's CDR3 is CASSLAPGYGYTF. CDR3 nucleotide sequence: TGTGCCAGCAGCTTAGCGCCCGGCTATGGCTACACCTTC.

This clone was seen more than once but under ten times. The chain has TRBV30 and TRBJ1-2; D is possibly TRBD1 (6 bases). Trimming stripped 0 bases from V and 3 bases from J, with 14 bases between. CDR1 and CDR2 from the germline V gene are GTSNPN and SVGIG (reference sequence). The CDR3 is made up of 15 amino acids. The DNA of the CDR3 is TGTGCCTGGAGTGTATGGGCAGGGGATGACTATGGCTACACCTTC. It translates to CAWSVWAGDDYGYTF.

This clone was detected once. This chain links TRBV19 with TRBJ2-3; 8 bases agree with TRBD2. The trim removed 6 bases at V and 4 bases at J, leaving 3 bases unmatched. The CDR3 spans 13 residues. CDR1 LNHDA and CDR2 SQIVND come from the germline V gene (reference sequence). This chain's CDR3 is CASSGLAADTQYF. Written as DNA, the CDR3 is TGTGCCAGTAGCGGACTAGCCGCAGATACGCAGTATTTT.

The chain couples TRBV20-1 to TRBJ2-7, with 7 nucleotides matching TRBD2. The V gene end was trimmed by 3 bases and the J gene end by 2 bases; junction bases not matched to a gene: 7. There are 14 residues in the CDR3. Germline V gene lookup returns CDR1 DFQATT and CDR2 SNEGSKA (reference sequence). This CDR3 reads CSASPFGLAYEQYF. Here the CDR3 DNA reads TGCAGTGCTAGTCCATTCGGACTAGCCTACGAGCAGTACTTC.

This chain connects TRBV28 to TRBJ1-1; D unclear. This CDR3 has 15 residues. The V and J ends lost 8 bases and 3 bases respectively, with 19 bases between them. Looked up from germline, CDR1 is MDHEN and CDR2 is SYDVKM. CDR3 loop: CASQFRRPRDTEAFF. In nucleotides, the CDR3 is TGTGCCAGCCAATTTAGGAGGCCTCGAGACACTGAAGCTTTCTTT.

J is TRBJ2-7 and V is TRBV7-6; tentatively, D is TRBD1 (6 bases). The CDR3 extends over 15 amino acids. Germline loops: CDR1 SGHVS, CDR2 FNYEAQ. Deletions cut 0 bases from V and 2 bases from J, with 11 bases between. The CDR3 region has the DNA TGTGCCAGCAGCTTAGCTACAGGGCCACCCTACGAGCAGTACTTC. It yields the protein CASSLATGPPYEQYF.

The V and J genes are TRBV3-1 (or the pseudogene TRBV3-2) and TRBJ1-5; perhaps TRBD1 as D (5 bases). Germline V gene data show CDR1 as LGHDT and CDR2 as YNNKEL (reference sequence). The CDR3 covers 15 residues. The V end was cut by 0 bases, the J end by 8 bases, with 14 bases between. CDR3 bases: TGTGCCAGCAGCCAAGATCCCGGCAGGGCAGAGCCCCAGCATTTT. Translation: CASSQDPGRAEPQHF.

This chain joins TRBV19 and TRBJ2-3, with D unresolved. V dropped 5 bases and J dropped 0 bases, with 3 bases sitting between them. The CDR3 runs to 12 residues. The germline V gene encodes CDR1 LNHDA and CDR2 SQIVND (reference sequence). The CDR3 loop reads CASSQSTDTQYF. The CDR3 DNA sequence: TGTGCCAGTAGTCAAAGCACAGATACGCAGTATTTT.

The chain recombines TRBV29-1 with TRBJ1-1; a weak D match, TRBD1 (6 bases). This CDR3 region has 14 residues. Trimming shortened V by 0 bases and J by 5 bases, and 13 bases separated the two germline ends. The germline gives CDR1 SQVTM, CDR2 ANQGSEA. The CDR3, as DNA: TGCAGCGTTGAAGATTTTCAGGGGAAGACTGAAGCTTTCTTT. It yields the protein CSVEDFQGKTEAFF. The full variable domain, completed using reference TRBV29-1 and TRBJ1-1, is SAVISQKPSRDICQRGTSLTIQCQVDSQVTMMFWYRQQPGQSLTLIATANQGSEATYESGFVIDKFPISRPNLTFSTLTVSNMSPEDSSIYLCSVEDFQGKTEAFFGQGTRLTVV.

The chain combines TRBV27 with TRBJ1-2; D is perhaps TRBD1 (6 bases). There are 13 residues in the CDR3. V was pared by 3 bases and J by 6 bases, with 11 bases between. Germline CDR1 MNHEY, CDR2 SMNVEV (reference sequence). CDR3 amino acids: CASSFGGRDGYTF. The CDR3 DNA sequence: TGTGCCAGCAGTTTCGGGGGGCGAGATGGCTACACCTTC.

Only one count was recorded for this clone. The rearrangement links TRBV6-5 to TRBJ1-5; tentatively, D is TRBD1 (5 bases). This CDR3 is 15 amino acids long. V lost 5 bases, J lost 0 bases, and 11 bases lay in between. Germline V gene sequence: CDR1 MNHEY, CDR2 SVGAGI. CDR3 region: CASSPGGVSNQPQHF. The CDR3 coding sequence is TGTGCCAGCAGTCCTGGGGGGGTTAGCAATCAGCCCCAGCATTTT.